This T cell receptor beta chain comes out of a study of response to subunit inactivated influenza vaccine. Overall study results and limits: The authors suggested that every seasonal influenza vaccination recruits few new T cells.

The CDR3 has 14 amino acids. Trimming stripped 4 bases from V and 2 bases from J, with 11 bases between. This clonotype was counted many times. Its specificity is not known. Each CDR3 protein gets one entry after TCRdb re-called the RT-PCR reads with MiXCR. The sample shows some 570,000 distinct CDR3 sequences, about 11% of them seen only once. These data were also reused for a study on T cells expressing NK-cell markers. From that study: TCR beta cDNA was generated via 5'RACE template switching incorporating UMIs. NKG2C+ dominant clonotypes from several donors made up about 1.0-7.5% of CD8+ T cells. Clones of NKG2C+ T cells that had expanded were of unclear HCMV specificity.

Sample: PBMCs from blood, taken on the day of vaccination. This TCR came from a man in his fifties or sixties who received an inactivated influenza vaccine. The V and J genes are TRBV12-3 or TRBV12-4 and TRBJ2-5, with D perhaps TRBD1 (6 bases). The chain's CDR3 is CASSSGQLQETQYF. CDR3 coding DNA: TGTGCCAGCAGTTCGGGACAACTTCAAGAGACCCAGTACTTC.